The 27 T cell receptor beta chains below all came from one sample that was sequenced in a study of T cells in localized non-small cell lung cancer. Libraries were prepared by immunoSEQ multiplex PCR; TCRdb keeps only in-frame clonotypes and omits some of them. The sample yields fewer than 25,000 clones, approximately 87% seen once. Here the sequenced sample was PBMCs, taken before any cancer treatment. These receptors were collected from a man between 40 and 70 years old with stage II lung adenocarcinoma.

The CDR3 coding sequence is TGTGCCTGGAGCGCGTGGGACTATGGCTACACCTTC. It specifies CAWSAWDYGYTF. V usage is TRBV30 and J usage is TRBJ1-2; unclear D gene. Trimming took off 3 bases at V and 3 bases at J, with 8 bases between the two ends. There are 12 residues in the CDR3. From germline, CDR1 is GTSNPN and CDR2 SVGIG (reference sequence).

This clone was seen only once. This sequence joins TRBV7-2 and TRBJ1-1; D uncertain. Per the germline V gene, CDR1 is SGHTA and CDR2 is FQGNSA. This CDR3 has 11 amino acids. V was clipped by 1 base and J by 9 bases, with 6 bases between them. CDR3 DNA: TGTGCCAGCAGCTTAGGAGTCCAAGCTTTCTTT. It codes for CASSLGVQAFF.

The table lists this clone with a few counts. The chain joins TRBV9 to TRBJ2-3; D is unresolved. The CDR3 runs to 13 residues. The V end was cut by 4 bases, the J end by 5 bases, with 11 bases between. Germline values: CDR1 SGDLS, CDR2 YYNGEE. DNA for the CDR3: TGTGCCAGCAGCCCATTCGGCGGAGATACGCAGTATTTT. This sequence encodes CASSPFGGDTQYF.

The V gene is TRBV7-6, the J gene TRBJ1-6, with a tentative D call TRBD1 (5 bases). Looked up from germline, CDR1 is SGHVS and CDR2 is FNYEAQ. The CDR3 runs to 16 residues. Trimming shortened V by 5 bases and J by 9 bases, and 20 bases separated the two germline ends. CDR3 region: CASSATGPSNSSPLHF. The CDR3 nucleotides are TGTGCCAGCAGCGCTACGGGACCATCAAATTCTTCACCCCTCCACTTT. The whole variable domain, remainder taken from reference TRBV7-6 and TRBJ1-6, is GAGVSQSPRYKVTKRGQDVALRCDPISGHVSLYWYRQALGQGPEFLTYFNYEAQQDKSGLPNDRFSAERPEGSISTLTIQRTEQRDSAMYRCASSATGPSNSSPLHFGNGTRLTVT.

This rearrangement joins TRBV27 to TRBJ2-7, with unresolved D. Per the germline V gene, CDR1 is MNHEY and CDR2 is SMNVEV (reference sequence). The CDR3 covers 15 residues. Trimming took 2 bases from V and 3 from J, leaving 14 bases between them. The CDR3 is CASSLGTHSGYEQYF. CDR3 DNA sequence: TGTGCCAGCAGTTTAGGAACACACAGTGGCTACGAGCAGTACTTC.

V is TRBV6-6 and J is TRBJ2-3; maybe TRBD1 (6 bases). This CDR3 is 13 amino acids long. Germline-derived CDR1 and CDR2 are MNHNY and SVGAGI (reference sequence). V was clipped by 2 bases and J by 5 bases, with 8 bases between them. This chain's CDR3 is CASSYQGIDTQYF. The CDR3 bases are TGTGCCAGCAGTTACCAGGGGATAGATACGCAGTATTTT.

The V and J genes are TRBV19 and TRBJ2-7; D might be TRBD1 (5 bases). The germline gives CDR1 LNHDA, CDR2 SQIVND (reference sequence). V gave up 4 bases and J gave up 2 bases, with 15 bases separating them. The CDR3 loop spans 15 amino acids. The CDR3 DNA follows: TGTGCCAGTAGTAATGCTGCGGACACGACCTACGAGCAGTACTTC. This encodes CASSNAADTTYEQYF.

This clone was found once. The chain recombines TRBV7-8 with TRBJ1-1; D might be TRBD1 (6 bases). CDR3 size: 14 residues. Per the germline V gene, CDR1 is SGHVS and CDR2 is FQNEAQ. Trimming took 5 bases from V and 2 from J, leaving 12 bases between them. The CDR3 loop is CASSRTEINTEAFF. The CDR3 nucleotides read TGTGCCAGCAGCCGGACAGAAATTAACACTGAAGCTTTCTTT.

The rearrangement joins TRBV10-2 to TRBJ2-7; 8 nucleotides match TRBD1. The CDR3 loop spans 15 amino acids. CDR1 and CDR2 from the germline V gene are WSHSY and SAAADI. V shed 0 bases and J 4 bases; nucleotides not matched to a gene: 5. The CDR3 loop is CASSESQDRVYEQYF. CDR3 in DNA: TGCGCCAGCAGTGAGTCGCAGGACAGGGTTTACGAGCAGTACTTC.

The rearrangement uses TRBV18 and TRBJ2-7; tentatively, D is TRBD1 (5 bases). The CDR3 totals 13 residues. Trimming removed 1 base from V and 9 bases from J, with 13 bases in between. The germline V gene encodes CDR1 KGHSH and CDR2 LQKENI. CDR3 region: CASSPLERRGQYF. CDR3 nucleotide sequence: TGTGCCAGCTCACCACTTGAGCGTAGGGGGCAGTACTTC.

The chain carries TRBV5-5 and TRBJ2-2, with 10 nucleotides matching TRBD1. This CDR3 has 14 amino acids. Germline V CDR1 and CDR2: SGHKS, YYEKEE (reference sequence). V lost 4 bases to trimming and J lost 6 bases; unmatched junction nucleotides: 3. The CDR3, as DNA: TGTGCCAGCAGCCCCGGACAGGGGGCCGGGGAGCTGTTTTTT. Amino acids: CASSPGQGAGELFF.

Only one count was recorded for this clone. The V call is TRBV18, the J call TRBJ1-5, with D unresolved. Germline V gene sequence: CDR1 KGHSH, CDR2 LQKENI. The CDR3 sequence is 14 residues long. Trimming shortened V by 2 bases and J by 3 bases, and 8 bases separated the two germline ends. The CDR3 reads CASSPTDPNQPQHF. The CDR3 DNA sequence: TGTGCCAGCTCACCAACGGACCCCAATCAGCCCCAGCATTTT.

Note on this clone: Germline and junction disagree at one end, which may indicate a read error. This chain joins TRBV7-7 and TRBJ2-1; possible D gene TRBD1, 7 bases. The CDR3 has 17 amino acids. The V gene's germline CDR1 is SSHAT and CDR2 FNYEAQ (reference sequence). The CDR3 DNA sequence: TGTGCTAGCAGCCCCGCAACAGGGGCAGGGAAGGAGGGTGAGCAGTTCTTC. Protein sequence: CASSPATGAGKEGEQFF.

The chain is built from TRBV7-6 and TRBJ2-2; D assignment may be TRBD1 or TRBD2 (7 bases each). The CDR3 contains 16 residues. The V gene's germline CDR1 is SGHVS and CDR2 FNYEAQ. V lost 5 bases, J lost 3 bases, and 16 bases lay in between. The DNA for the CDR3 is TGTGCCAGCAGCCCAGGGGGGGCCGGATACACCGGGGAGCTGTTTTTT. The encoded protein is CASSPGGAGYTGELFF.

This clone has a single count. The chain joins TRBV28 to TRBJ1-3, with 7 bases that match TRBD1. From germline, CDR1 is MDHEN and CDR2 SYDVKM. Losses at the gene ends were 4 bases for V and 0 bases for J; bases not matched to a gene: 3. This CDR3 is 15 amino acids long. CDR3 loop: CASSSGQRSGNTIYF. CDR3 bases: TGTGCCAGCAGTTCGGGACAGCGCTCTGGAAACACCATATATTTT.

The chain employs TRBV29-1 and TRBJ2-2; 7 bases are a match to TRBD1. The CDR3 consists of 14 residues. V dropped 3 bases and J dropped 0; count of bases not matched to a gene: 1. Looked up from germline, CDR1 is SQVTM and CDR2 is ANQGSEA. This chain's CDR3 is CSVDQGANTGELFF. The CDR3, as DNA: TGCAGCGTTGACCAGGGGGCGAACACCGGGGAGCTGTTTTTT.

This CDR3 reads CASSVGPAGSGANVLTF. CDR3 bases: TGTGCCAGCAGCGTCGGGCCAGCAGGCTCTGGGGCCAACGTCCTGACTTTC. This rearrangement joins TRBV9 to TRBJ2-6; D gene ambiguous. The CDR3 spans 17 residues. Trimming cost V 2 bases and J 0 bases, with 12 bases left between them. In germline, CDR1 is SGDLS, CDR2 YYNGEE.

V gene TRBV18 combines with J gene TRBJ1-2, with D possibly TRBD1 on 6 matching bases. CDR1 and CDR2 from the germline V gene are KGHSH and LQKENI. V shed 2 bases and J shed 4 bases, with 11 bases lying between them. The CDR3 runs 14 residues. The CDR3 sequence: CASSPDRSTYGYTF. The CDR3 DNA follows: TGTGCCAGCTCACCAGACAGGTCCACCTATGGCTACACCTTC.

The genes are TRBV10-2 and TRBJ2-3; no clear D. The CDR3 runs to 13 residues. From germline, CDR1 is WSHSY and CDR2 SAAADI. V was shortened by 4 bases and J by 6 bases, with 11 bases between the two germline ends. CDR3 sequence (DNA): TGCGCCAGCAGTGGGCAGGCCGGGGATACGCAGTATTTT. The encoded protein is CASSGQAGDTQYF.

CDR3 protein: CASRSIQGTDTQYF. CDR3 sequence (DNA): TGCGCCAGCAGATCGATTCAGGGGACCGATACGCAGTATTTT. V is TRBV4-1 and J is TRBJ2-3; tentatively, D is TRBD1 (6 bases). Germline V gene data show CDR1 as MGHRA and CDR2 as YSYEKL. Deletions cut 6 bases from V and 6 bases from J, with 16 bases between. The length of the CDR3 is 14 residues.

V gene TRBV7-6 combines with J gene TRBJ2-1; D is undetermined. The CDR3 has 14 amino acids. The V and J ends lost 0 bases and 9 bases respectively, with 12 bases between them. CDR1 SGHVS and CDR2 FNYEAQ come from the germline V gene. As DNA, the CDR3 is TGTGCCAGCAGCTTAGCGTACACTACGGTTGAGCAGTTCTTC. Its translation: CASSLAYTTVEQFF.

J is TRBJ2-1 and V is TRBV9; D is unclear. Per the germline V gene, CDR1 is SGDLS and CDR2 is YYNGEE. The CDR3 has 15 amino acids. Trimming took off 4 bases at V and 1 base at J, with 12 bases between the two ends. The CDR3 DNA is TGTGCCAGCAGCCCCGTGGGGTTGTCCTACAATGAGCAGTTCTTC. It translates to CASSPVGLSYNEQFF.

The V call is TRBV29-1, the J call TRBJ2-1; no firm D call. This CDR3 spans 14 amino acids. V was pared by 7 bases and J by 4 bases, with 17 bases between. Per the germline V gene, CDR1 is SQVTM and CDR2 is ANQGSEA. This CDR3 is CSAPSPRRYNEQFF. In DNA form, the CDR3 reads TGCAGCGCCCCATCCCCGCGGCGGTACAATGAGCAGTTCTTC.

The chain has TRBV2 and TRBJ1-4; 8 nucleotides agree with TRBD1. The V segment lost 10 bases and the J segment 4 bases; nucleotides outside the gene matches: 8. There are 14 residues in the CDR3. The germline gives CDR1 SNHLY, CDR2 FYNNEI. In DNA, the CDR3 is TGTGCCACAAGGAACAGGGGGTTTAATGAAAAACTGTTTTTT. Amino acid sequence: CATRNRGFNEKLFF.

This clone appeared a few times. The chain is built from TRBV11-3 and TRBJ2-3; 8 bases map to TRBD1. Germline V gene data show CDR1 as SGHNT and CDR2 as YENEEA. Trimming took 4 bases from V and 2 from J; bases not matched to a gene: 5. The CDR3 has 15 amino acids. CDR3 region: CASSSRQGPTDTQYF. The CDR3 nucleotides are TGTGCCAGCAGCTCAAGACAGGGGCCCACAGATACGCAGTATTTT.

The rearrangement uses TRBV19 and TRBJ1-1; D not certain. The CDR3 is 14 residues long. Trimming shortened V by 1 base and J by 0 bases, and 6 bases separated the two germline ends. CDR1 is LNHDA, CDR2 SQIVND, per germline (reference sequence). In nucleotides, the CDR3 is TGTGCCAGTAGTATAGGCGGAATGAACACTGAAGCTTTCTTT. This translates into CASSIGGMNTEAFF. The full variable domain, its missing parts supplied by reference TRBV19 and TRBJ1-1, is DGGITQSPKYLFRKEGQNVTLSCEQNLNHDAMYWYRQDPGQGLRLIYYSQIVNDFQKGDIAEGYSVSREKKESFPLTVTSAQKNPTAFYLCASSIGGMNTEAFFGQGTRLTVV.

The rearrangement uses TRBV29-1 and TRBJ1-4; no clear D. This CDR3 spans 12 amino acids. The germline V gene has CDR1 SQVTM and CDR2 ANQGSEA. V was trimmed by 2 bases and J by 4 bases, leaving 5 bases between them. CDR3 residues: CSVEQYNEKLFF. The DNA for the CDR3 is TGCAGCGTTGAACAGTATAATGAAAAACTGTTTTTT.